One sample yielded the 31 T cell receptor beta chains listed below, sequenced in a study of vaccination and CD4 T cells after COVID-19 (dated by TCRdb to between 2021 and 2023). The sample's time point label, decoded: late sampling 161 to 241 days after vaccination in a few convalescent patients. To prepare the library, PCR was applied. The run used an Illumina iSeq 100. In-frame beta chains were kept once TCRdb had trimmed the public reads at Q25 with fastp and called clones with MiXCR. Rows matching on CDR3 protein sequence are summarized as one entry with the most common DNA and genes. A total of about 30,000 distinct CDR3 sequences appear in this sample, about half of them only once. The ten largest clones represent 5.8% of the sample. The sequencing here drew on CD4+ T cells from blood, taken about 7 months after SARS-CoV-2 vaccination. All receptors derive from a human donor who had recovered from COVID-19.

The chain couples TRBV6-5 to TRBJ2-4, with 7 bases fitting TRBD2. Germline CDR1 MNHEY, CDR2 SVGAGI. CDR3 length equals 16 residues. J gave up 0 bases and V 1 base, and 3 bases lay outside the gene matches. The CDR3 DNA is TGTGCCAGCAGTTACTTTGTAGCGGGAGCCAAAAACATTCAGTACTTC. Its protein product is CASSYFVAGAKNIQYF.

This chain joins TRBV6-1 and TRBJ2-7; 7 bases map to TRBD2. This CDR3 contains 15 residues. J gave up 0 bases and V 7 bases, and 9 bases lay outside the gene matches. Germline V gene lookup returns CDR1 MNHNS and CDR2 SASEGT. The CDR3 DNA reads TGTGCCAGCACCCAAGAGGGCGGGAGCTCCTACGAGCAGTACTTC. It translates to CASTQEGGSSYEQYF.

This clonotype appeared a few times. This rearrangement joins TRBV6-5 to TRBJ2-7, with 7 bases fitting TRBD2. Germline CDR1 reads MNHEY; CDR2 reads SVGAGI. V was pared by 0 bases and J by 3 bases, with 5 bases of the junction left unmatched. The CDR3 totals 15 residues. The DNA of the CDR3 is TGTGCCAGCAGTTACTCGTTAGCGGGCAGCTACGAGCAGTACTTC. Protein: CASSYSLAGSYEQYF.

This clonotype came up a few times. The genes are TRBV6-1 and TRBJ2-4, with TRBD2 as a possible D gene (6 bases). V shed 5 bases and J shed 1 base, with 6 bases lying between them. Germline CDR1 reads MNHNS; CDR2 reads SASEGT. This CDR3 contains 13 residues. The CDR3 DNA reads TGTGCCAGCAGTAGCGGGGCCAAAAACATTCAGTACTTC. Translating gives CASSSGAKNIQYF.

V is TRBV7-6 and J is TRBJ2-1, with 10 bases that match TRBD1. Germline assignment: CDR1 SGHVS and CDR2 FNYEAQ. This CDR3 spans 15 amino acids. With 5 bases clipped from V and 5 bases from J, the junction kept 6 bases outside the gene matches. The CDR3 here is CASSIRDRGNNEQFF. The CDR3 DNA reads as TGTGCCAGCAGCATCCGGGACAGGGGAAACAATGAGCAGTTCTTC.

The V and J genes are TRBV6-1 and TRBJ1-6, with unresolved D. Germline V gene data show CDR1 as MNHNS and CDR2 as SASEGT. This CDR3 has 10 amino acids. V shed 6 bases and J shed 16 bases, with 10 bases lying between them. CDR3 coding DNA: TGTGCCAGCAGGGAACACGATCTCCACTTT. Its translation: CASREHDLHF.

This clonotype was picked up one time. V and J are TRBV6-4 and TRBJ1-1; D is ambiguous. The CDR3 consists of 13 residues. Germline CDR1 and CDR2: MRHNA and SNTAGT. V shed 6 bases and J shed 3 bases, with 11 bases lying between them. CDR3 DNA: TGTGCCAGCAGCACTTGGAGGGACACTGAAGCTTTCTTT. It specifies CASSTWRDTEAFF.

This clonotype has a handful of counts. This sequence joins TRBV27 and TRBJ2-2, with D possibly matching TRBD2 (6 bases). Per germline, CDR1 MNHEY and CDR2 SMNVEV (reference sequence). With 8 bases removed from V and 0 bases from J, the gap between germline ends came to 10 bases. The CDR3 totals 14 residues. The CDR3 here is CASRRLANTGELFF. The CDR3 DNA is TGTGCCAGCCGGAGACTAGCGAACACCGGGGAGCTGTTTTTT.

This chain joins TRBV7-9 and TRBJ1-6, with D perhaps TRBD1 (6 bases). CDR1 is SEHNR and CDR2 is FQNEAQ in the germline V gene (reference sequence). Trimming took off 5 bases at V and 9 bases at J, with 17 bases between the two ends. The length of the CDR3 is 15 residues. CDR3 bases: TGTGCCAGCAGCGCAACAGGGTCTGGGTCTTCACCCCTCCACTTT. It encodes CASSATGSGSSPLHF.

This chain joins TRBV28 and TRBJ1-2; no firm D call. This CDR3 is built from 11 residues. Germline CDR1 reads MDHEN; CDR2 reads SYDVKM. V shed 6 bases and J shed 8 bases, with 10 bases lying between them. The CDR3 is CASSSSAGYTF. The CDR3 region has the DNA TGTGCCAGCAGCTCCTCGGCGGGCTACACCTTC.

The chain carries TRBV6-2 or TRBV6-3 and TRBJ2-3; D is unresolved. The germline V and J ends were trimmed by 5 bases and 0 bases, with 9 bases remaining between them. Germline V gene data show CDR1 as MNHEY and CDR2 as SVGEGT. The length of the CDR3 is 14 residues. This chain's CDR3 is CASSALDSTDTQYF. CDR3 sequence (DNA): TGTGCCAGCAGTGCCCTGGACAGCACAGATACGCAGTATTTT.

V gene TRBV27 combines with J gene TRBJ2-1; D gene unclear. The CDR3 consists of 14 residues. V was shortened by 1 base and J by 0 bases, with 4 bases between the two germline ends. Germline V gene lookup returns CDR1 MNHEY and CDR2 SMNVEV (reference sequence). The CDR3 DNA reads as TGTGCCAGCAGTTTATTGAGCTCCTACAATGAGCAGTTCTTC. This codes for CASSLLSSYNEQFF.

The chain is built from TRBV7-8 and TRBJ2-5; D remains ambiguous. The CDR3 has 13 amino acids. The germline V and J ends were trimmed by 5 bases and 5 bases, with 12 bases remaining between them. The V gene's germline CDR1 is SGHVS and CDR2 FQNEAQ. CDR3 coding DNA: TGTGCCAGCAGCCCACCCAGGCGCGAGACCCAGTACTTC. Translated, it gives CASSPPRRETQYF.

This clonotype was seen only a few times. The chain employs TRBV7-8 and TRBJ1-5; 7 bases are a match to TRBD1. V shed 7 bases and J 5 bases; nucleotides not matched to a gene: 8. Per the germline V gene, CDR1 is SGHVS and CDR2 is FQNEAQ. The CDR3 spans 14 residues. The CDR3 is CASNLTGKDQPQHF. CDR3 sequence (DNA): TGTGCCAGCAATTTGACAGGGAAGGATCAGCCCCAGCATTTT.

The J gene is TRBJ1-2, the V gene TRBV7-9; 9 bases fit TRBD1. Germline loops: CDR1 SEHNR, CDR2 FQNEAQ (reference sequence). V lost 8 bases to trimming and J lost 7 bases; unmatched junction nucleotides: 8. The CDR3 extends over 13 amino acids. In nucleotides, the CDR3 is TGTGCCAGCGGGCGGGACAGGGCTGCTGGCTACACCTTC. Translation: CASGRDRAAGYTF.

This clonotype has just a few counts. This sequence joins TRBV27 and TRBJ1-5; D ambiguous. CDR1 and CDR2 from the germline V gene are MNHEY and SMNVEV (reference sequence). The CDR3 has 12 amino acids. V lost 5 bases, J lost 6 bases, and 8 bases lay in between. For the CDR3, the DNA is TGTGCCAGCAGTGAAGTAGGTCAGCCCCAGCATTTT. Residues: CASSEVGQPQHF.

The V and J genes are TRBV20-1 and TRBJ2-3; 14 bases are shared with TRBD2. The V segment lost 0 bases and the J segment 10 bases; nucleotides outside the gene matches: 6. Germline V gene data show CDR1 as DFQATT and CDR2 as SNEGSKA (reference sequence). This CDR3 is built from 15 residues. Here the CDR3 reads CSARDGTSGRSAQYF. Written as DNA, the CDR3 is TGCAGTGCTAGAGATGGGACTAGCGGGAGATCTGCGCAGTATTTT.

CDR3 sequence: CATHGPGSHYEQYF. For the CDR3, the DNA is TGTGCCACCCACGGCCCCGGTTCCCACTACGAGCAGTACTTC. The V and J genes are TRBV24-1 and TRBJ2-7; no clear D gene. V lost 9 bases to trimming and J lost 3 bases, with 17 bases between them. Per the germline V gene, CDR1 is KGHDR and CDR2 is SFDVKD. This CDR3 spans 14 amino acids.

This chain uses TRBV10-3 with TRBJ2-7, with TRBD2 matching 8 bases. Trimming cost V 7 bases and J 2 bases; bases outside gene matches: 13. Per germline, CDR1 ENHRY and CDR2 SYGVKD. The CDR3 spans 16 residues. CDR3 residues: CAIIEKRLAHTYEQYF. CDR3 in DNA: TGTGCCATCATCGAGAAGAGACTAGCGCATACCTACGAGCAGTACTTC.

The J gene is TRBJ2-7, the V gene TRBV7-8; 7 nucleotides align to TRBD2. CDR1 is SGHVS and CDR2 is FQNEAQ in the germline V gene. The CDR3 sequence is 13 residues long. J gave up 5 bases and V 0 bases, and 1 base lay outside the gene matches. The CDR3 sequence: CASSLASGNEQYF. The CDR3 bases are TGTGCCAGCAGCTTAGCCAGCGGGAACGAGCAGTACTTC.

The table lists this clonotype with a few counts. V is TRBV6-5 and J is TRBJ2-7; tentative D call: TRBD1 (6 bases). V was shortened by 2 bases and J by 3 bases, with 11 bases between the two germline ends. Per the germline V gene, CDR1 is MNHEY and CDR2 is SVGAGI. This CDR3 spans 14 amino acids. The CDR3 protein is CASSYAAGDYEQYF. Written as DNA, the CDR3 is TGTGCCAGCAGTTACGCGGCAGGGGACTACGAGCAGTACTTC.

Regarding this clonotype: At one end the junction does not follow the germline gene, possibly because of a read error. The V and J genes are TRBV6-5 and TRBJ1-6, with 10 bases fitting TRBD1. Germline loops: CDR1 MNHEY, CDR2 SVGAGI. The CDR3 has 16 residues. This chain's CDR3 is CASNYSRQGAGSPLHF. In nucleotides, the CDR3 is TGTGCCAGCAATTACTCCAGACAGGGGGCAGGTTCACCCCTCCACTTT.

In this sample, this clonotype turned up a few times. The chain employs TRBV7-8 and TRBJ1-5; D not certain. Looked up from germline, CDR1 is SGHVS and CDR2 is FQNEAQ. With 1 base removed from V and 1 base from J, the gap between germline ends came to 11 bases. This CDR3 has 16 amino acids. CDR3 in amino acids: CASSLERFLSNQPQHF. As DNA, the CDR3 is TGTGCCAGCAGCTTAGAAAGGTTCCTGAGCAATCAGCCCCAGCATTTT. The full variable domain, in which reference TRBV7-8 and TRBJ1-5 provide the parts outside the CDR3, is GAGVSQSPRYKVAKRGQDVALRCDPISGHVSLFWYQQALGQGPEFLTYFQNEAQLDKSGLPSDRFFAERPEGSVSTLKIQRTQQEDSAVYLCASSLERFLSNQPQHFGDGTRLSIL.

This clonotype showed up just once. The V call is TRBV15, the J call TRBJ2-7; TRBD1 agrees at 9 bases. The CDR3 spans 18 residues. Germline loops: CDR1 LNHNV, CDR2 YYDKDF (reference sequence). The ends lost 0 bases at V and 9 bases at J; junction bases unmatched: 18. This chain's CDR3 is CATSREVTLGTGRRRQYF. For the CDR3, the DNA is TGTGCCACCAGCAGAGAGGTGACCCTCGGGACAGGGAGGCGTAGGCAGTACTTC.

V usage is TRBV7-9 and J usage is TRBJ2-7; tentative D call: TRBD2 (5 bases). The CDR3 contains 12 residues. Germline values: CDR1 SEHNR, CDR2 FQNEAQ (reference sequence). The V end lost 0 bases, the J end lost 6 bases, and 6 bases lay between the germline ends. Written as DNA, the CDR3 is TGTGCCAGCAGCTTAGCGGCGGGCGAGCAGTACTTC. Its protein is CASSLAAGEQYF.

This chain joins TRBV27 and TRBJ1-1, with D perhaps TRBD1 (5 bases). Trimming shortened V by 8 bases and J by 5 bases, and 18 bases separated the two germline ends. The CDR3 runs to 14 residues. Germline assignment: CDR1 MNHEY and CDR2 SMNVEV (reference sequence). The DNA of the CDR3 is TGTGCCAGCTACCGGAGTCCGGGGGTGACTGAAGCTTTCTTT. Translating gives CASYRSPGVTEAFF.

V usage is TRBV7-9 and J usage is TRBJ2-2; TRBD1 agrees at 9 bases. In germline, CDR1 is SEHNR, CDR2 FQNEAQ (reference sequence). This CDR3 has 15 residues. J was trimmed by 6 bases and V by 7 bases; bases with no gene match: 9. The CDR3: CASMSGTGIAGELFF. In DNA, the CDR3 is TGTGCCAGCATGTCCGGGACAGGGATCGCCGGGGAGCTGTTTTTT.

This clonotype has just a few counts. V is TRBV7-2 and J is TRBJ2-5; 9 bases line up with TRBD2. V gave up 5 bases and J gave up 7 bases; unmatched junction bases: 11. This CDR3 comprises 15 residues. Germline CDR1 SGHTA, CDR2 FQGNSA. The CDR3 DNA follows: TGTGCCAGCAGCCGTCCTAGCGGGACACGGGGGACCCAGTACTTC. It encodes CASSRPSGTRGTQYF.

This clonotype was observed a handful of times. The rearrangement joins TRBV6-2 or TRBV6-3 to TRBJ2-5, with 7 bases aligning to TRBD2. V dropped 3 bases and J dropped 1; count of bases not matched to a gene: 14. Germline V lookup: CDR1 MNHEY, CDR2 SVGEGT. This CDR3 has 18 residues. This CDR3 reads CASSYGSFGGRLQETQYF. The CDR3 nucleotides are TGTGCCAGCAGTTATGGGAGTTTCGGCGGGAGACTCCAAGAGACCCAGTACTTC.

This clonotype was seen just once. The J gene is TRBJ2-3, the V gene TRBV7-8, with 8 bases that match TRBD2. This CDR3 has 16 residues. The germline CDR1 and CDR2 sequences are SGHVS and FQNEAQ. Unmatched junction bases numbered 13, after V lost 5 bases and J lost 6 bases. CDR3 DNA: TGTGCCAGCAGCCCTCCTCGCGGGAGGCGTGCGGATACGCAGTATTTT. Translating it yields CASSPPRGRRADTQYF.

The chain joins TRBV5-1 to TRBJ1-1; D is uncertain. This CDR3 has 13 amino acids. Trimming shortened V by 0 bases and J by 1 base, and 4 bases separated the two germline ends. Looked up from germline, CDR1 is SGHRS and CDR2 is YFSETQ. CDR3 residues: CASSLGGNTEAFF. CDR3 nucleotide sequence: TGCGCCAGCAGCTTGGGGGGGAACACTGAAGCTTTCTTT.